This TCR beta chain derives from a study of shared clonotypes between healthy human individuals (dated by TCRdb to 2019 to 2021). Some background on the complete study: The cohort comprised a couple of women and a few men aged 18 to 49 years. Each donor's leukapheresis produced roughly between roughly 0.9 and 9 billion PBMCs. To estimate repertoire size and how much clonotype sharing occurs between individuals, the study deeply sequenced the blood TCR repertoires of several healthy adults. Libraries were prepared and TCR repertoires were sequenced by different laboratories using diverse techniques, in order to increase sequencing depth and limit assay-specific biases. Per donor, three plates each were used for CD4 naive and CD4 memory, two for CD8 naive, and one for CD8 memory.

A note on this clone: Its antigen has not been determined. The record has no base qualities; no much larger clone is one base away.

CD8 naive samples consisted of CD45RO-negative cells that were positively selected for CCR7, yielding a CD45RA+CCR7+ population without TemRA cells. The donors were healthy, HIV-negative adults with no recently reported acute infections or vaccinations. Every donor was a Caucasian adult living in Nashville, Tennessee, USA. Blood was collected by leukapheresis, and PBMCs were isolated by Ficoll-Histopaque density gradient centrifugation and then cryopreserved in liquid nitrogen vapor phase. Purity and quantity of every magnetically sorted T cell population were checked by analytical flow cytometry. Genomic DNA was isolated from each sorted fraction and quantified by UV absorbance on a Nanodrop 2000c. Using the deep immunoSEQ assay, multiplex PCR amplified TCR CDR3 regions from genomic DNA. Extracted genomic DNA from each cell subset was distributed evenly across all wells of several immunoSEQ 96-well plates, and each plate was treated as a replicate. Each replicate PCR for sorted subsets received around 200 ng genomic DNA, equal to roughly 29,000 T cell genomes. Purified libraries were quantified with a Qubit 3.0 fluorometer, sized on a Bioanalyzer 2100, and re-quantified with the KAPA Library Quantification kit. Every immunoSEQ 96-well plate was sequenced on a separate single-read 150-cycle Illumina NextSeq 550 flow cell. The authors' pipeline ran thus. Because the immunoSEQ output held only junctional sequences and lacked quality scores, the filtering could not match the filtering applied to full-length reads. Sequences were annotated with PyIR, a Python wrapper for IgBLAST v1.9, using IMGT germline references to assign V/J genes and CDR3. Reads were removed for weak V/J assignments (E-value above 1e-6), missing CDR3, stop codons, out-of-frame junctions, or ambiguous translated residues. V3J clonotypes were defined as sequences sharing an identical inferred V gene, J gene, and CDR3 amino acid sequence. Percentage overlap between repertoires was computed as shared unique clonotypes divided by the size of the smaller repertoire. Three approaches were used to assess repertoire richness: RTK rarefaction, the Chao1 estimator, and Recon v2.1 estimates of unobserved clonotypes. OLGA was used to compute generation probabilities for all TCRbeta clonotypes that the gDNA method yielded from four donors. In TCRdb, the immuneACCESS table is reduced to in-frame sequences with V and J assigned. These tables do not hold every clone; where another copy was compared, an unresolved V gene accounts for under half, and the others remain unexplained. D and trimming come from the DNA, and the V and J calls and clone size come from that table. The sample yields roughly 2.1 million clones; about 92% were counted once. Over 1.5% of the sample goes to the ten largest clones.

From a lookup of the germline V gene, CDR1 and CDR2 are SGHAT and FQNNGV. The CDR3 goes from the cysteine to the phenylalanine over 17 residues. Here the CDR3 DNA is all that survives: 51 bases in frame from base 1. V is shortened by 2 bases, J by 3 bases, and the region joining them spans 14 bases. What the work shows at the level of the full study, not this receptor alone: Naive subsets generally had larger estimated clonotype richness than memory subsets did. When a few donors were compared, the shared fraction of clonotypes was about 5% for naive CD4, less than 4% for naive CD8, about 2.5% for memory CD4, and less than 0.5% for memory CD8. Sampling was restricted to blood, and TCR repertoires in tissues likely differ from the TCR repertoires found in blood. Pairwise subsampling led to the expectation that sequencing depth would affect the degree of clonotype sharing among donors. Higher generation probabilities were observed for clonotypes shared by all four sorted-subset donors than for non-shared clonotypes. Rarefaction of sorted-subset datasets indicated incomplete sequencing despite the large sequencing depth. Because the study included a small number of donors, the genetic and exposure-history diversity represented was limited.

The sequence is built from TRBV11-2 and TRBJ1-6; TRBD1 could be the D gene, as 6 bases match. The specimen sequenced was naive CD8+ T cells from PBMCs. Taken with the paper, the label for cell subset or site translates to: CD45RA+CCR7+. This TCR came from a young man in good health. Some clones in this sample may be carry-over from other donors' samples. The DNA sequence reads TGTGCCAGCAGCTTAACCAACAGGGCTATCTATAATTCACCCCTCCACTTT. The resulting protein is CASSLTNRAIYNSPLHF.